The entry below gives a single T cell receptor beta chain sequence along with its context. These data are taken from a study of cytotoxic CD8 clonotypes in ibrutinib-treated CLL. Looking at the study overall: Once treatment had gone on for a median of around eleven months, range 6 to 36, response samples were drawn.

The CDR3 contains 15 residues. Germline V gene lookup returns CDR1 SGHDT and CDR2 YYEEEE. Trimming at V came to 4 bases and at J to 1 base, leaving 7 bases not matched to a gene. The repertoire was sequenced with immunoSEQ multiplex PCR; TCRdb's copy has only in-frame clones and lacks some. The sample shows about 140,000 clones, around three quarters of them seen only once. V and J are TRBV5-6 and TRBJ1-1, with 7 positions matching TRBD1. Sequencing used PBMCs, obtained after 12 months of ibrutinib treatment. The sequence came from a human donor with chronic lymphocytic leukemia. This chain's CDR3 is CASSRQGLRNTEAFF. The CDR3 nucleotides are TGTGCCAGCAGCCGACAGGGACTTAGGAACACTGAAGCTTTCTTT.